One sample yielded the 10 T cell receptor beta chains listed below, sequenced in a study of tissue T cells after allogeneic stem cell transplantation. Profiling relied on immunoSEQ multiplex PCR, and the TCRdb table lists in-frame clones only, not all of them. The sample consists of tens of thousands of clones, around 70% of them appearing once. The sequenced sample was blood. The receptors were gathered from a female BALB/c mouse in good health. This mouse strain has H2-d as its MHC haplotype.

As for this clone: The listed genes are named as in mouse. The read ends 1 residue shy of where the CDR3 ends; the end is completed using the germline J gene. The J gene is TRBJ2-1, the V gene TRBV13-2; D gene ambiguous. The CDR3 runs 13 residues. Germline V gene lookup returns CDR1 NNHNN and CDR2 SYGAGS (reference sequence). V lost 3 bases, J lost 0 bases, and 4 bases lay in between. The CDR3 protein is CASGGYNYAEQFF. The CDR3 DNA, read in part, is TGTGCCAGCGGTGGGTATAACTATGCTGAGCAGTTC.

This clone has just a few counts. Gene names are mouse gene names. The CDR3 sequence is CASSFGTGGFNERLFF. The covered CDR3 bases are TGTGCCAGCAGTTTCGGGACAGGGGGCTTCAACGAAAGATTATTT. The rearrangement uses TRBV14 and TRBJ1-4, with 12 bases identical to TRBD1. The CDR3 goes on 1 residue after the read ends, and that part is filled in from the germline J gene. There are 16 residues in the CDR3. Germline V CDR1 and CDR2: SGHDT, FRDEAV. The V gene end was trimmed by 1 base and the J gene end by 4 bases; junction bases not matched to a gene: 2.

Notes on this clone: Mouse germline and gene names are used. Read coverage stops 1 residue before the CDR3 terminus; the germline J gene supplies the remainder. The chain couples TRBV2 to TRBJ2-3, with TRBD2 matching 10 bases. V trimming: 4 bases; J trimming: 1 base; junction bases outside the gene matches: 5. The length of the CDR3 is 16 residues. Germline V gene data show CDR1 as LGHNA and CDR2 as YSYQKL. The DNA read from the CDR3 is TGTGCCAGCAGCCCGGACTGGGGGACGGGTGCAGAAACGCTGTAT. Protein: CASSPDWGTGAETLY. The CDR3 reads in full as CASSPDWGTGAETLYF.

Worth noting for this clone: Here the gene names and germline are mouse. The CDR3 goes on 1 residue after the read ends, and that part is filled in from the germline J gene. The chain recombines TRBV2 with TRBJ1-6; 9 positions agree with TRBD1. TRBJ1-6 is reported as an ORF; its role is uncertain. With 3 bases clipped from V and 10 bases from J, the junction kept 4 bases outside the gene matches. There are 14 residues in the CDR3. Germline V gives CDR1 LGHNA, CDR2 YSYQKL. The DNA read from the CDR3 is TGTGCCAGCAGCCAGGGACAGGGTGGGTCGCCCCTCTAC. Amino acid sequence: CASSQGQGGSPLY. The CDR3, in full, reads CASSQGQGGSPLYF.

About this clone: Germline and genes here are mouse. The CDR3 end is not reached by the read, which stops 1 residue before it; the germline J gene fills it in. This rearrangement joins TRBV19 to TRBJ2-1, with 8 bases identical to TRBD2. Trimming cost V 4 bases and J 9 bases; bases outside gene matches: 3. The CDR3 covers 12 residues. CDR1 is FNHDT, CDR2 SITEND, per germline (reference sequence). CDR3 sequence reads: CASSPDWGEQFF. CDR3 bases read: TGTGCCAGCAGTCCAGACTGGGGTGAGCAGTTC.

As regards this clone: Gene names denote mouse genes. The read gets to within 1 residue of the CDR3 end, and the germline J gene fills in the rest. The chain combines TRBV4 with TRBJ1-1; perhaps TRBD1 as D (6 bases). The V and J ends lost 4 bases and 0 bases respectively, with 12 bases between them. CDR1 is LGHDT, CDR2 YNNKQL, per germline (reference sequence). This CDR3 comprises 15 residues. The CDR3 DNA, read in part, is TGTGCCAGCAGCTCCCTCAGGGGTGCAAACACAGAAGTCTTC. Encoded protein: CASSSLRGANTEVF. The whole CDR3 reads CASSSLRGANTEVFF.

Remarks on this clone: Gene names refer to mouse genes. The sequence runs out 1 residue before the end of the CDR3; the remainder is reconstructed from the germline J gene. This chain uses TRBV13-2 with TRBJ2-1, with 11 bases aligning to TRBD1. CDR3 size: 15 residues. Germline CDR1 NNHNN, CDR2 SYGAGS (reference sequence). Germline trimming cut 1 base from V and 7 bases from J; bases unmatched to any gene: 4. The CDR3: CASGDRDRGRAEQFF. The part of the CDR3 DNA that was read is TGTGCCAGCGGTGATAGGGACAGGGGGAGGGCTGAGCAGTTC.

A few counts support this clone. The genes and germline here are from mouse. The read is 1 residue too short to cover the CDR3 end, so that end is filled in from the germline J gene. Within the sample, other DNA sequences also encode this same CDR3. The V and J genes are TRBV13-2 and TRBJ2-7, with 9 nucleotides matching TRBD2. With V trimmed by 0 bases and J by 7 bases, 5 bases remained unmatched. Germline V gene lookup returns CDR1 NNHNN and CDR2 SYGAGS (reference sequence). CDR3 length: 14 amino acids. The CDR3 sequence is CASGDALGGREQYF. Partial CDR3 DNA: TGTGCCAGCGGTGATGCCTTGGGGGGGCGAGAACAGTAC.

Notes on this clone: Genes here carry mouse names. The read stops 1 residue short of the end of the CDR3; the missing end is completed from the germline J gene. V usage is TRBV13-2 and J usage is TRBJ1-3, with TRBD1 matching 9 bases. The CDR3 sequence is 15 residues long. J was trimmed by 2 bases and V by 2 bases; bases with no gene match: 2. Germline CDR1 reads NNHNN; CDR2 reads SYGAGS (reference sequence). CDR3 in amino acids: CASGDTGGAGNTLYF. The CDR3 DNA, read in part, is TGTGCCAGCGGTGACACAGGGGGCGCTGGAAATACGCTCTAT.

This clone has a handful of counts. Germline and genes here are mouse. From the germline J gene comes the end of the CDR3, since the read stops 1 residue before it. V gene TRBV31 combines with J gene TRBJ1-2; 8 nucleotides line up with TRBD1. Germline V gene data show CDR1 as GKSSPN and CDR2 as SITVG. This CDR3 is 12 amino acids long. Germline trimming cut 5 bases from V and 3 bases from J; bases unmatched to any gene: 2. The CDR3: CAWDRGHSDYTF. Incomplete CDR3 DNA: TGTGCCTGGGACAGGGGACACTCCGACTACACC.